What follows are 14 T cell receptor beta chains derived from one specimen sequenced in a study of cytomegalovirus exposure and HLA in healthy donors. PCR primers comprised 60 Vbeta and 13 Jbeta primers. Data came from immunoSEQ multiplex PCR; TCRdb stores just in-frame clones and leaves some out. This table holds about 160,000 clones, approximately 80% found once. Sequencing was performed on PBMCs. These receptors were obtained from a male donor in good health and CMV-seronegative.

The CDR3 DNA reads TGTGCCAGCAGTCCGAAACAGGGATCGGAGGCTTTCTTT. Residues: CASSPKQGSEAFF. The chain carries TRBV27 and TRBJ1-1; TRBD1 is a possible D gene (6 bases). V was shortened by 5 bases and J by 11 bases, with 18 bases between the two germline ends. CDR1 is MNHEY, CDR2 SMNVEV, per germline (reference sequence). The CDR3 consists of 13 residues.

The rearrangement uses TRBV7-9 and TRBJ1-2; 10 bases match TRBD1. CDR3 length equals 14 residues. Trimming at V came to 6 bases and at J to 2 bases, leaving 3 bases not matched to a gene. Germline CDR1 reads SEHNR; CDR2 reads FQNEAQ (reference sequence). This chain's CDR3 is CASSGQGGNYGYTF. CDR3 DNA sequence: TGTGCCAGCAGTGGACAGGGGGGAAACTATGGCTACACCTTC.

As regards this clone: Sequence at one end of the junction differs from germline and may be a read error. The chain links TRBV4-2 to TRBJ2-3, with 8 nucleotides matching TRBD2. CDR3 length equals 18 residues. CDR1 is LGHNA, CDR2 YNFKEQ, per germline. CDR3 sequence reads: CASSQGEASGGLTGTQYF. The CDR3 DNA is TGTGCCAGCAGCCAAGGCGAAGCCAGCGGGGGCCTAACAGGTACGCAGTATTTT.

The V gene is TRBV5-4, the J gene TRBJ2-1; TRBD2 matches 14 bases. Per the germline V gene, CDR1 is SGHNT and CDR2 is YYREEE (reference sequence). The junction had 14 bases not matched to a gene; V was cut back by 8 bases and J by 7 bases. This CDR3 has 17 residues. CDR3 coding DNA: TGTGCCAGTGGCCCCGGGGGACTAGCGGGAGTGGCGAATGAGCAGTTCTTC. This codes for CASGPGGLAGVANEQFF.

This clone was counted only a few times. The V call is TRBV2, the J call TRBJ2-1; tentatively, D is TRBD2 (7 bases). Trimming left V 6 bases short and J 7 bases short, with 16 bases between. Germline assignment: CDR1 SNHLY and CDR2 FYNNEI. The CDR3 length is 14 residues. The CDR3 coding sequence is TGTGCCAGCAGACCCGGGGGGCTAGCAAATGAGCAGTTCTTC. Translated: CASRPGGLANEQFF.

The chain uses TRBV6-1 and TRBJ2-3; D call uncertain. Germline V gene sequence: CDR1 MNHNS, CDR2 SASEGT. V shed 7 bases and J shed 5 bases, with 10 bases lying between them. CDR3 length: 12 residues. The CDR3 DNA reads as TGTGCCAGCACCAGGATGGGAGATACGCAGTATTTT. Translated: CASTRMGDTQYF.

This clone was counted only a few times. CDR3 in amino acids: CSAGLGGGMEAFF. The DNA for the CDR3 is TGCAGCGCCGGCCTTGGCGGGGGAATGGAAGCTTTCTTT. This chain uses TRBV29-1 with TRBJ1-1; a possible D gene is TRBD1 (5 bases). V lost 7 bases and J lost 8, with 20 bases in between. The CDR3 loop spans 13 amino acids. Per the germline V gene, CDR1 is SQVTM and CDR2 is ANQGSEA.

The chain links TRBV2 to TRBJ1-4; D is uncertain. Trimming shortened V by 3 bases and J by 8 bases, and 13 bases separated the two germline ends. CDR3 length: 14 amino acids. Germline loops: CDR1 SNHLY, CDR2 FYNNEI. The CDR3 loop is CASSDRGYEEKLFF. CDR3 DNA: TGTGCCAGCAGTGATCGAGGGTACGAAGAAAAACTGTTTTTT.

The V and J genes are TRBV9 and TRBJ2-7; 7 bases agree with TRBD2. This CDR3 comprises 15 residues. J gave up 3 bases and V 0 bases, and 6 bases lay outside the gene matches. The germline gives CDR1 SGDLS, CDR2 YYNGEE. The CDR3 loop is CASSVAASGIYEQYF. In DNA, the CDR3 is TGTGCCAGCAGCGTAGCGGCTAGCGGAATCTACGAGCAGTACTTC.

The chain joins TRBV12-5 to TRBJ2-1, with 11 bases fitting TRBD2. Trimming took 1 base from V and 7 from J; bases not matched to a gene: 3. CDR3 size: 15 residues. The V gene's germline CDR1 is LGHNT and CDR2 FRNRAP. The CDR3 DNA sequence: TGTGCTAGTGGTTTGGGGACTAGCGGGCGAAATGAGCAGTTCTTC. It codes for CASGLGTSGRNEQFF.

This clone was recorded only once. The CDR3 nucleotides are TGTGCCAGCAGCTTAGGCCAGACAGCAACTAATGAAAAACTGTTTTTT. This encodes CASSLGQTATNEKLFF. The chain joins TRBV7-2 to TRBJ1-4; weak D call: TRBD1 (5 bases). Looked up from germline, CDR1 is SGHTA and CDR2 is FQGNSA. Trimming stripped 1 base from V and 0 bases from J, with 9 bases between. This CDR3 contains 16 residues.

The rearrangement joins TRBV19 to TRBJ2-3, with 8 positions matching TRBD1. CDR3 size: 15 residues. The junction had 8 bases not matched to a gene; V was cut back by 8 bases and J by 1 base. Germline V CDR1 and CDR2: LNHDA, SQIVND (reference sequence). The CDR3: CASERTGLGTDTQYF. The CDR3 nucleotides read TGTGCCAGTGAACGGACAGGGTTGGGCACAGATACGCAGTATTTT.

The chain carries TRBV4-1 and TRBJ1-4; 8 bases are a match to TRBD1. Germline V CDR1 and CDR2: MGHRA, YSYEKL. Germline trimming cut 1 base from V and 7 bases from J; bases unmatched to any gene: 5. CDR3 size: 15 residues. CDR3 loop: CASSQGQGAGEKLFF. The CDR3 coding sequence is TGCGCCAGCAGCCAAGGTCAGGGGGCGGGTGAAAAACTGTTTTTT.

The DNA of the CDR3 is TGTGCCAGCAGCTTAGCCCGGACAGGGGCGGAGACCCAGTACTTC. Translated, it gives CASSLARTGAETQYF. The gene calls are TRBV11-1 and TRBJ2-5; 9 bases fit TRBD1. V shed 0 bases and J 5 bases; nucleotides not matched to a gene: 4. The CDR3 spans 15 residues. The germline V gene encodes CDR1 SGHAT and CDR2 FQDESV (reference sequence).